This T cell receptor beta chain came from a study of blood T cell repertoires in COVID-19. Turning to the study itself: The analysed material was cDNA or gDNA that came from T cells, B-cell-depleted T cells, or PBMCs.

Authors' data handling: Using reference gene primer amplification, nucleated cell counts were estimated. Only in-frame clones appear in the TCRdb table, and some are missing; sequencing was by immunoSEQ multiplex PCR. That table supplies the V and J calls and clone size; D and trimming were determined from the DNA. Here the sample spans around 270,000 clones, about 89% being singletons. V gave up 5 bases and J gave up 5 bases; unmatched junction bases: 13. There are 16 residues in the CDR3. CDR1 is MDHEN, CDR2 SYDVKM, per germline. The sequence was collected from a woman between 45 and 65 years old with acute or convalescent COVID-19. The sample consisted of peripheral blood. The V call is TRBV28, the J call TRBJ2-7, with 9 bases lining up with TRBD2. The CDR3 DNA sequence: TGTGCCAGCAGTGCCCTCTTAGCGGGAGAAATGAACGAGCAGTACTTC. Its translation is CASSALLAGEMNEQYF.